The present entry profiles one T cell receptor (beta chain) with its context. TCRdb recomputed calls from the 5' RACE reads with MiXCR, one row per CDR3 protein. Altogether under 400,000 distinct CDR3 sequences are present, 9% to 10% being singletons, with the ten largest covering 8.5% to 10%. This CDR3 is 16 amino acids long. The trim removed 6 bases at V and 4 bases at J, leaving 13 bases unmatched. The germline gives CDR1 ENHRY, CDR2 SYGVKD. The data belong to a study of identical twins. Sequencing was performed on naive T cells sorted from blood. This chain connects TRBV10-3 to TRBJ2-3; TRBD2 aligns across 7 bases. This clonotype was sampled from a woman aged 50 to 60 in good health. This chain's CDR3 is CAISGTTSPSSDTQYF. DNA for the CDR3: TGTGCCATCAGCGGAACGACTAGCCCCAGTTCAGATACGCAGTATTTT.